This T cell receptor (beta chain) was captured in a study of T-cell reconstitution after alpha-beta-depleted transplantation in children. Study-level points and caveats: Among T cells one year after transplant, newly produced cells accounted for most counts and diversity.

On this clonotype: The antigen remains unidentified.

The CDR3 contains 15 residues. Trimming took off 3 bases at V and 2 bases at J, with 12 bases between the two ends. A TCRbeta library incorporating unique molecular identifiers was prepared. TCRdb reprocessed the PCR reads via MiXCR and lists one record per CDR3 protein. The profile covers approximately 1,000,000 distinct CDR3 sequences, with about 26% appearing a single time and over 25% taken by the ten largest. The sequences come from PBMCs, mostly from graft donor cells, collected 360 days after TCRalphabeta/CD19-depleted stem cell transplant. The V call is TRBV12-3 or TRBV12-4, the J call TRBJ2-3, with D perhaps matching TRBD2 (5 bases). The origin of this receptor is a boy less than two years old who had a stem cell transplant for SCID, so the T cells may come from the graft donor. This CDR3 is CASSFQDWVTDTQYF. In DNA form, the CDR3 reads TGTGCCAGCAGTTTCCAGGACTGGGTCACAGATACGCAGTATTTT.